This TCR beta chain was sequenced during a study of CD8+ T cells in alopecia areata. About the study: Those treated were given oral tofacitinib at 5 to 10 mg twice daily.

Alopecia areata patients had lesional scalp punch biopsies and peripheral blood taken from them. RNA was extracted and reverse transcribed into cDNA as the sequencing template. Assay used: immunoSEQ multiplex PCR; TCRdb lists only in-frame clones, some missing. The repertoire holds roughly 19,000 clones, with around 66% as singletons. Sequencing was performed on skin, taken at week 0. This clonotype was obtained from a human donor with alopecia areata.

The CDR3 sequence is CASSLGLAGVDTQYF. The CDR3 DNA sequence: TGTGCCAGCAGCTTAGGACTAGCGGGGGTAGATACGCAGTATTTT. V is TRBV13 and J is TRBJ2-3; 11 bases fit TRBD2. The germline gives CDR1 PRHDT, CDR2 FYEKMQ (reference sequence). The CDR3 loop spans 15 amino acids. Germline trimming cut 0 bases from V and 5 bases from J; bases unmatched to any gene: 1.